This TCR beta chain is drawn from a study of cytomegalovirus exposure and HLA in healthy donors. Background on the study: The 110 or so validation repertoires used the same platform as the 650 to 800 first-cohort repertoires, a later analysis reported.

This CDR3 comprises 13 residues. Looked up from germline, CDR1 is MNHNS and CDR2 is SASEGT. The method was immunoSEQ multiplex PCR; TCRdb's version includes in-frame clones alone and lacks a portion of them. The sample consists of about 65,000 clones, roughly nine tenths of them appearing once. The gene calls are TRBV6-1 and TRBJ2-1, with TRBD2 as a possible D gene (5 bases). What was sequenced was PBMCs. This sequence was found in a young woman in good health and CMV-seronegative. This CDR3 is CASAAEEHNEQFF. In DNA, the CDR3 is TGTGCTAGCGCAGCAGAGGAACACAATGAGCAGTTCTTC.